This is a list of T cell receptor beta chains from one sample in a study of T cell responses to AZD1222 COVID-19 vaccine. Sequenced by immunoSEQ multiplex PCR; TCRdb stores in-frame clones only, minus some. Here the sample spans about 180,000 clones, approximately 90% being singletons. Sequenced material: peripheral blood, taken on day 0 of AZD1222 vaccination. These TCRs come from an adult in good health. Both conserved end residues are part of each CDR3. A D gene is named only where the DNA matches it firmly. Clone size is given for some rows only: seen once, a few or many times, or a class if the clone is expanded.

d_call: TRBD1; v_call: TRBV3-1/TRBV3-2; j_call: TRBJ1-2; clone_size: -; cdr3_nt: TGTGCCAGCAGCCTGACAGGGGTCGGCTACACCTTC; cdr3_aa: CASSLTGVGYTF
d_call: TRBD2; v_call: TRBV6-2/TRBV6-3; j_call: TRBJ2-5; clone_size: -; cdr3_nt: TGTGCCAGCAGTCCGACACCGGGAGGGGCCCAGTACTTC; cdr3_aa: CASSPTPGGAQYF
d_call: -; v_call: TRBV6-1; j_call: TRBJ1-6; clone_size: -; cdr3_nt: TGTGCCAGCAGTGAAGTAGGGGCCTATAATTCACCCCTCCACTTT; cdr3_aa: CASSEVGAYNSPLHF
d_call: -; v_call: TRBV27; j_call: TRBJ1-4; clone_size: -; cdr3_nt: TGTGCCAGCAGTTTGGCACCCTCCCGGCATGAAAAACTGTTTTTT; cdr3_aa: CASSLAPSRHEKLFF
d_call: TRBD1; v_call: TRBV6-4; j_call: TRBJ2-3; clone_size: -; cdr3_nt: TGTGCCAGCAGTGACGGACAGGGGCCAGGGGATACGCAGTATTTT; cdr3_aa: CASSDGQGPGDTQYF
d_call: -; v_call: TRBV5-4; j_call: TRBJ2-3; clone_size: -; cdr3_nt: TGTGCCAGCAGCTTGCCCAGCACAGATACGCAGTATTTT; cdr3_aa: CASSLPSTDTQYF
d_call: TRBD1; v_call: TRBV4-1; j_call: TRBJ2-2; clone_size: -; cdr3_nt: TGCGCCAGCAGCCCGGGACAGGGGGCGCCTGGGGAGCTGTTTTTT; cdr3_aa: CASSPGQGAPGELFF
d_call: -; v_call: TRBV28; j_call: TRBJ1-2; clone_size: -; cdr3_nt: TGTGCCAGCAATCCCGGCGTACTGATCACCTATGGCTACACCTTC; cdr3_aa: CASNPGVLITYGYTF
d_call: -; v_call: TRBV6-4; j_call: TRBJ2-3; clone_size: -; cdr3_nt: TGTGCCAGCAGTGACTCGAAAGCGGCAGATACGCAGTATTTT; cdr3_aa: CASSDSKAADTQYF
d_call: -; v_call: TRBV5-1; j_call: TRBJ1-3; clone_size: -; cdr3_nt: TGCGCCAGCAGCTTGGGGGACTCTGGAAACACCATATATTTT; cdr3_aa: CASSLGDSGNTIYF
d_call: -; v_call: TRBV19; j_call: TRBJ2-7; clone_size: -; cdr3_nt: TGTGCCAGTAGTATACAGAGCAGAACCTACGAGCAGTACTTC; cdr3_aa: CASSIQSRTYEQYF
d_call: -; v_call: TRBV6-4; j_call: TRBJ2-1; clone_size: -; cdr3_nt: TGTGCCAGCAGTGACTCTCCATTGGCGGAGTACAATGAGCAGTTCTTC; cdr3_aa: CASSDSPLAEYNEQFF
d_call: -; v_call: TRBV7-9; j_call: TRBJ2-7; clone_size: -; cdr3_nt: TGTGCCAGCAGCTTCCTGACAGCTTCCTACGAGCAGTACTTC; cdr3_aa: CASSFLTASYEQYF
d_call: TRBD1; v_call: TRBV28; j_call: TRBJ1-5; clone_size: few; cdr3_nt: TGTGCCAGTCACAGGGGGCTGGAGCCCCAGCATTTT; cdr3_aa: CASHRGLEPQHF
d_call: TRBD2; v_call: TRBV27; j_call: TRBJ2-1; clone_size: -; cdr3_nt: TGTGCCAGCAGTCAAATAGCGGGGGGGGCCCCCGATGAGCAGTTCTTC; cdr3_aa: CASSQIAGGAPDEQFF
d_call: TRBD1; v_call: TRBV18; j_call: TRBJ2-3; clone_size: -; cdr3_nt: TGTGCCAGCTCACCCCTGACAGGGTGGGCAGATACGCAGTATTTT; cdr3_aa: CASSPLTGWADTQYF
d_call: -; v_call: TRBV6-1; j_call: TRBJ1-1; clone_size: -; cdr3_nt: TGTGCCAGCAGTGAATTTGGGGTGGTTGGAACTGAAGCTTTCTTT; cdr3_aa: CASSEFGVVGTEAFF
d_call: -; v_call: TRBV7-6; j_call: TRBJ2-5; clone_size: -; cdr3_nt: TGTGCCAGCAGTTCCTGGCAGGACCACCAAGAGACCCAGTACTTC; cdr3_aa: CASSSWQDHQETQYF
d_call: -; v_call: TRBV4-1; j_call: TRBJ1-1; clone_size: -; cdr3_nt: TGCGCCAGCAGCCAAGAGGGACACCTGAACACTGAAGCTTTCTTT; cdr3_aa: CASSQEGHLNTEAFF
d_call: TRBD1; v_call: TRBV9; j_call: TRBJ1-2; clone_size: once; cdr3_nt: TGTGCCAGCAGCGCCGCAAACCAAGGGACAGGCTATGGCTACACCTTC; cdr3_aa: CASSAANQGTGYGYTF
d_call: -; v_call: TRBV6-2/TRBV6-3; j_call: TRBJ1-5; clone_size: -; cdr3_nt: TGTGCCAGCAGTTATATCAGCCGAAATCAGCCCCAGCATTTT; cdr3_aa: CASSYISRNQPQHF
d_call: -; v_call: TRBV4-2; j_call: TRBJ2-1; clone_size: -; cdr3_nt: TGTGCCAGCAGCCAACGAGGGGGGCGGGGTTGGACGAATGAGCAGTTCTTC; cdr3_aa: CASSQRGGRGWTNEQFF
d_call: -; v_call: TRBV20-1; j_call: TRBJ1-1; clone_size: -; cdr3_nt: TGCAGTGCTAGAGCGCTGGCTGAAGCTTTCTTT; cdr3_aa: CSARALAEAFF
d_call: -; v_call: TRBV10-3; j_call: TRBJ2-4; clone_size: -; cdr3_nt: TGTGCCATCAGTGCCGGGGGTGACATTCAGTACTTC; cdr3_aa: CAISAGGDIQYF
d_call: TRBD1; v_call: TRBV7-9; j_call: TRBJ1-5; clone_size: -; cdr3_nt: TGTGCCAGCAGCTCACTACCCGGAGGACAGGCTCACCCTAATCAGCCCCAGCATTTT; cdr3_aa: CASSSLPGGQAHPNQPQHF
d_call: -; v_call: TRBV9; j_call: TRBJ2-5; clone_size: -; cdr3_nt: TGTGCCAGCAGCGTAGTTCAGGGGTCAGAGACCCAGTACTTC; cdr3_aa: CASSVVQGSETQYF
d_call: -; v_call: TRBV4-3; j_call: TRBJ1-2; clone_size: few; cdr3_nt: TGCGCCAGCAGCCAAGACTCGGGCGCCGTCTATGGCTACACCTTC; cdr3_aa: CASSQDSGAVYGYTF